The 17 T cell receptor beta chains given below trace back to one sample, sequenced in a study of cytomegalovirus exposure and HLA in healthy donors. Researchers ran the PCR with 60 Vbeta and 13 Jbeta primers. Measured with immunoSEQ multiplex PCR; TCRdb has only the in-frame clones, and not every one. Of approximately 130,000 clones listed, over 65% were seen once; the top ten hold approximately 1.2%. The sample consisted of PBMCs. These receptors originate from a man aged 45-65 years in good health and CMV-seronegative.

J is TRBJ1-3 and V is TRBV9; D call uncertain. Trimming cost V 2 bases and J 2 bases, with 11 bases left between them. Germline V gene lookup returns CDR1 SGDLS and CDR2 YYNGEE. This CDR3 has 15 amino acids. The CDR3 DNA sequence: TGTGCCAGCAGCGTTAGTTCTGCTACTGGAAACACCATATATTTT. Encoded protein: CASSVSSATGNTIYF.

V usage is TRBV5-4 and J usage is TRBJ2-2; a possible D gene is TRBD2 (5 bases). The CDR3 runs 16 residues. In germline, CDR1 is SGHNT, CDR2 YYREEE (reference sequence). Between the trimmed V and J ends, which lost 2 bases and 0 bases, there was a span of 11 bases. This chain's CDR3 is CASSFGDYSNTGELFF. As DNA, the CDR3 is TGTGCCAGCAGCTTTGGCGACTACTCGAACACCGGGGAGCTGTTTTTT.

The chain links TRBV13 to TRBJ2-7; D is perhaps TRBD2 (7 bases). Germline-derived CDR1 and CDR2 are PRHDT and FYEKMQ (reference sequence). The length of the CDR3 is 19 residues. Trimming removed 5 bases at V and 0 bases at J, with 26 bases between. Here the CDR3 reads CASSPMRGSQGPTSYEQYF. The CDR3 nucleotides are TGTGCCAGCAGCCCGATGCGGGGGTCACAGGGACCAACCTCCTACGAGCAGTACTTC.

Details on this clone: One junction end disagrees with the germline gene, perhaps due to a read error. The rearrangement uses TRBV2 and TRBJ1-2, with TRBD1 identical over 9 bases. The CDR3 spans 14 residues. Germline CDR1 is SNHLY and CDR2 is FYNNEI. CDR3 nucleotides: TGTGCCAGCAGCGCTTACGGACAGGGGCCCAGGGTTTCCTTC. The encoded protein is CASSAYGQGPRVSF.

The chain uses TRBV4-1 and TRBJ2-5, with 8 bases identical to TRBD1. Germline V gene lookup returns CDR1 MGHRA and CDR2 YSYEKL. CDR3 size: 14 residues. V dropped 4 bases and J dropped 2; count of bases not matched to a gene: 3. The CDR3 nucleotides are TGCGCCAGCAGCCGCAGGGGGCAACAAGAGACCCAGTACTTC. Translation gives CASSRRGQQETQYF.

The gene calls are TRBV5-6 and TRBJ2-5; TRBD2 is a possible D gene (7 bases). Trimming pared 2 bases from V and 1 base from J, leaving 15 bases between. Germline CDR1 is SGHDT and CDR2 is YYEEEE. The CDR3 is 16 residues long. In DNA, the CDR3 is TGTGCCAGCAGCTTCAAGGGGGAGGGGATCCAAGAGACCCAGTACTTC. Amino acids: CASSFKGEGIQETQYF.

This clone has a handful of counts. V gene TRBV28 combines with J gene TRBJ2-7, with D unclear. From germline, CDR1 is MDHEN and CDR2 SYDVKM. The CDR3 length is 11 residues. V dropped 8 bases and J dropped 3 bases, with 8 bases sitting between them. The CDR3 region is CASGPHYEQYF. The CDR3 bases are TGTGCCAGCGGGCCACACTACGAGCAGTACTTC. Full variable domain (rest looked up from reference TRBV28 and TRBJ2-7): DVKVTQSSRYLVKRTGEKVFLECVQDMDHENMFWYRQDPGLGLRLIYFSYDVKMKEKGDIPEGYSVSREKKERFSLILESASTNQTSMYLCASGPHYEQYFGPGTRLTVT.

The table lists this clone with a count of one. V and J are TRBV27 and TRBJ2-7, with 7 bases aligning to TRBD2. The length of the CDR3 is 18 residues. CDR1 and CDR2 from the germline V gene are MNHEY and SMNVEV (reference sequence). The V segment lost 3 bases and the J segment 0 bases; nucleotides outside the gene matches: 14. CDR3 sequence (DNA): TGTGCCAGCAGTTTGAGTCCTCACCGCGGGGGAAGCTCCTACGAGCAGTACTTC. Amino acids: CASSLSPHRGGSSYEQYF.

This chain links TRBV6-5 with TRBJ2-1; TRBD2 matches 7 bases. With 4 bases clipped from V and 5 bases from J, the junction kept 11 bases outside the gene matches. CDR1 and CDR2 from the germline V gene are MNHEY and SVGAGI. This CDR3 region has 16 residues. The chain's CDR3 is CASSSHPSGRNNEQFF. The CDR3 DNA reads TGTGCCAGCAGTTCCCACCCTAGCGGCAGAAACAATGAGCAGTTCTTC.

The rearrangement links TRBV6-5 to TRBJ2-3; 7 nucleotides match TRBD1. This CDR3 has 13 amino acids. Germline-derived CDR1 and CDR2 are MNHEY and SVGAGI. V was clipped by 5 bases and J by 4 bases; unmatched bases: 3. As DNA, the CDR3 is TGTGCCAGCAGTAGACAGGGTCCAGATACGCAGTATTTT. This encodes CASSRQGPDTQYF.

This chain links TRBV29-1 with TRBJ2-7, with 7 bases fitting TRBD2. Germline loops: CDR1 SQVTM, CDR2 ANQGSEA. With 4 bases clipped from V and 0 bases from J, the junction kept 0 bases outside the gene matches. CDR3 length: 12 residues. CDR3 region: CSVGGSSYEQYF. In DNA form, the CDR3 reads TGCAGCGTTGGCGGGAGCTCCTACGAGCAGTACTTC.

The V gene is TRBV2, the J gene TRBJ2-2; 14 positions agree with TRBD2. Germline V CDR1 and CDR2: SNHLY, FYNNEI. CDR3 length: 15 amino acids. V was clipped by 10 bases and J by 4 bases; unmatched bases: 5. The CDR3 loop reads CATQGTSGSTGELFF. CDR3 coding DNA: TGTGCCACCCAAGGGACTAGCGGGAGCACCGGGGAGCTGTTTTTT.

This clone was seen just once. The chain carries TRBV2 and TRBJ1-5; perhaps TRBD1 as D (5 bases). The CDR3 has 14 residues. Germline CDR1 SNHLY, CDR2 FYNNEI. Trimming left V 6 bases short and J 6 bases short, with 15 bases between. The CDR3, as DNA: TGTGCCAGCAGGACAGACAGTGCCGCTCAGCCCCAGCATTTT. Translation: CASRTDSAAQPQHF.

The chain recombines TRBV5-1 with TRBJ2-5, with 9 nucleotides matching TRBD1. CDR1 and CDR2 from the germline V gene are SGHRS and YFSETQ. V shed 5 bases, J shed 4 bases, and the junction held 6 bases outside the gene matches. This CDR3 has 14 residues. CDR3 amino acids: CASSLDRGGETQYF. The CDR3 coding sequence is TGCGCCAGCAGTCTTGACAGGGGGGGAGAGACCCAGTACTTC.

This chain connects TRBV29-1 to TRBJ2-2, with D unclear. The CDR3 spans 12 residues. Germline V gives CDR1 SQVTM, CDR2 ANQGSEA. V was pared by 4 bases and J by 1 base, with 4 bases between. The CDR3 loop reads CSVVRNTGELFF. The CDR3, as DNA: TGCAGCGTTGTTCGGAACACCGGGGAGCTGTTTTTT.

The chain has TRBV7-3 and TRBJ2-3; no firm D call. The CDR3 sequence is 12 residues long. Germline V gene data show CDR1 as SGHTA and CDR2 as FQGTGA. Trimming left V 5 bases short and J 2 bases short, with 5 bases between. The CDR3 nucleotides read TGTGCCAGCAGCCCTATCACAGATACGCAGTATTTT. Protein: CASSPITDTQYF.

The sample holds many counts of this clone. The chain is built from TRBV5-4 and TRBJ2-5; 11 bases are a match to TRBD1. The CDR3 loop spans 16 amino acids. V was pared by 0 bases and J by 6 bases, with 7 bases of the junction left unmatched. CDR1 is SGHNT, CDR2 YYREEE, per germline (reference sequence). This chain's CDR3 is CASSLAGTGGTKTQYF. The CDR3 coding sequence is TGTGCCAGCAGCTTGGCCGGGACAGGGGGGACAAAGACCCAGTACTTC.